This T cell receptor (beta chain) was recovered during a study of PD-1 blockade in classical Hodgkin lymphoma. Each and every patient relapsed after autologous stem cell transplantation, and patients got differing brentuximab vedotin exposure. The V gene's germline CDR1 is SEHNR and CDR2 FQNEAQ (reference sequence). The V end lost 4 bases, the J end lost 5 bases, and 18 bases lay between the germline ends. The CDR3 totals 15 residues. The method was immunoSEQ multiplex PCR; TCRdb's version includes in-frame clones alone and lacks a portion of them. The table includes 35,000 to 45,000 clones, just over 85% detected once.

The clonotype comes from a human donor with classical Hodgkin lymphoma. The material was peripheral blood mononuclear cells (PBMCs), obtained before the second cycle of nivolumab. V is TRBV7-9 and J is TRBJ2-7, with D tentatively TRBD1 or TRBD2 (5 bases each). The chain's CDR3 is CASSSGTRVVDEQYF. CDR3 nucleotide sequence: TGTGCCAGCAGCTCCGGGACGCGGGTCGTCGACGAGCAGTACTTC.